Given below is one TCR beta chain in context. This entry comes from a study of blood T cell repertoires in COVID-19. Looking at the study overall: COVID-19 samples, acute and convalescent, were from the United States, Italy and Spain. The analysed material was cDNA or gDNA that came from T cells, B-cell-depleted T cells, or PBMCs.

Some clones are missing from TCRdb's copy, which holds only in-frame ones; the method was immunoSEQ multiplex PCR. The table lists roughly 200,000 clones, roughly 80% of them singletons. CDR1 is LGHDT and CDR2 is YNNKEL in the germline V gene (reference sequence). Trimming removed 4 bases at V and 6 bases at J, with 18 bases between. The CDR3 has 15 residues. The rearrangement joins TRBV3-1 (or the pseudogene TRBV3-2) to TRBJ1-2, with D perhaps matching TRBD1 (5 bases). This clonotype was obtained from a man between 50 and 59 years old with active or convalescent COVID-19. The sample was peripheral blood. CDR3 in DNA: TGTGCCAGCAGCCTTTTCGTTGACAGTTCTAATGGCTACACCTTC. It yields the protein CASSLFVDSSNGYTF.